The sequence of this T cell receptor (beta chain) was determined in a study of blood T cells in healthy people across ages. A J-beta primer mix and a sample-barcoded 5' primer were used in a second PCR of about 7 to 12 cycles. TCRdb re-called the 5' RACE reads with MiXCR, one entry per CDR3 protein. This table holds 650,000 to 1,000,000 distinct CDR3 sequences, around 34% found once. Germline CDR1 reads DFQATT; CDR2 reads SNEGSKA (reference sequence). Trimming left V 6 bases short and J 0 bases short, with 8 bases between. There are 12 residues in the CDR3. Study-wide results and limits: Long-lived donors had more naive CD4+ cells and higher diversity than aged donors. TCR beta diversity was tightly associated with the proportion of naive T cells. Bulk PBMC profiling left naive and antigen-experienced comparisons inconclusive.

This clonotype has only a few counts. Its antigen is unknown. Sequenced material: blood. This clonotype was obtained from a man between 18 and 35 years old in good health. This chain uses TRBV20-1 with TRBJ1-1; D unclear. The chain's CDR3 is CSARPLNTEAFF. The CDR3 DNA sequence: TGCAGTGCCCGACCGCTGAACACTGAAGCTTTCTTT.